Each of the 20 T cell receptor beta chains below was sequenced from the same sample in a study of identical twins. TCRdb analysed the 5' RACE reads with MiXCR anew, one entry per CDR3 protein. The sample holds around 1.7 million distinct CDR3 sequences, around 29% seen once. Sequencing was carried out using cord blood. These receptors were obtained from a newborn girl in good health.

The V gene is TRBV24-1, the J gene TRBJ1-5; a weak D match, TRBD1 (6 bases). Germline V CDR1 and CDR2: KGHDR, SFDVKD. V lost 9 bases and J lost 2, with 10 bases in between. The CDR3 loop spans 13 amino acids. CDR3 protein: CATGYRGNQPQHF. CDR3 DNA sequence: TGTGCCACCGGTTACAGGGGCAATCAGCCCCAGCATTTT.

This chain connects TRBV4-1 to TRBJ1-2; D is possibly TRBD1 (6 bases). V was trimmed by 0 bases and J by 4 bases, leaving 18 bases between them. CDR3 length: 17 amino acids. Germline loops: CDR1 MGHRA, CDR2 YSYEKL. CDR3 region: CASSQDERGMALYGYTF. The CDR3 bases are TGCGCCAGCAGCCAAGATGAGAGGGGGATGGCCCTCTATGGCTACACCTTC.

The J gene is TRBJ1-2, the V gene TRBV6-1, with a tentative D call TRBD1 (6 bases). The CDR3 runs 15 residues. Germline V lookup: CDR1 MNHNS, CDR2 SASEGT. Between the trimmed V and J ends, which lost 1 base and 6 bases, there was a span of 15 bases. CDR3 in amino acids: CASSEGFRGRDGYTF. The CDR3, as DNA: TGTGCCAGCAGTGAAGGTTTCCGGGGGCGCGATGGCTACACCTTC.

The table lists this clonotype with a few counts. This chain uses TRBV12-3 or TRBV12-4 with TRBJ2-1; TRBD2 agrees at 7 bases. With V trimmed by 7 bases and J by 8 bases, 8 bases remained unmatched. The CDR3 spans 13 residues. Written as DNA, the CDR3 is TGTGCCAGCATGAGGCGGGAGAGGTATGAGCAGTTCTTC. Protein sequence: CASMRRERYEQFF.

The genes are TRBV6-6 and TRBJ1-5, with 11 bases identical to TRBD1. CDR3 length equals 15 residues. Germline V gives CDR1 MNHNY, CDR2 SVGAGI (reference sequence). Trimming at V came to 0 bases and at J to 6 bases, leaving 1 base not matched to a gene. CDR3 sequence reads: CASSYSGQGAQPQHF. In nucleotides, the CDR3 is TGTGCCAGCAGTTACTCAGGACAGGGGGCTCAGCCCCAGCATTTT.

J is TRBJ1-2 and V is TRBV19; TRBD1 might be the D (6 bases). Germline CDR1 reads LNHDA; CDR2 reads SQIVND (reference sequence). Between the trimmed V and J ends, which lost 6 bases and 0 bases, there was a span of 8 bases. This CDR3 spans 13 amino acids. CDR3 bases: TGTGCCAGTAGGGGGGACACTAACTATGGCTACACCTTC. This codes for CASRGDTNYGYTF. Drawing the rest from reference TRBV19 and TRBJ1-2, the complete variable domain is DGGITQSPKYLFRKEGQNVTLSCEQNLNHDAMYWYRQDPGQGLRLIYYSQIVNDFQKGDIAEGYSVSREKKESFPLTVTSAQKNPTAFYLCASRGDTNYGYTFGSGTRLTVV.

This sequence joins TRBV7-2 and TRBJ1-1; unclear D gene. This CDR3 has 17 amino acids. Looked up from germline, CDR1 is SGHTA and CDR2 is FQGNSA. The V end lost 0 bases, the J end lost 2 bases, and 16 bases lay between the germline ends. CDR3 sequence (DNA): TGTGCCAGCAGCTTAGCTTTAAGTTCCGGAATAAACACTGAAGCTTTCTTT. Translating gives CASSLALSSGINTEAFF.

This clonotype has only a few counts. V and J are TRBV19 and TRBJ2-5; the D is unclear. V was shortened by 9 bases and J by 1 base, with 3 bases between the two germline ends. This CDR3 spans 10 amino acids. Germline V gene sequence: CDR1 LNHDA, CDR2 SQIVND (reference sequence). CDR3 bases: TGTGCCAGGCTCCAAGAGACCCAGTACTTC. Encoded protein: CARLQETQYF.

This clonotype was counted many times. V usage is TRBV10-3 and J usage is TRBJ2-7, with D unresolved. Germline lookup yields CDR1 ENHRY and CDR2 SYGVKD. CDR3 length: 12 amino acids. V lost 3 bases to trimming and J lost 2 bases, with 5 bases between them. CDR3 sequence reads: CAISEQTYEQYF. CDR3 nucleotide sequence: TGTGCCATCAGTGAACAGACCTACGAGCAGTACTTC.

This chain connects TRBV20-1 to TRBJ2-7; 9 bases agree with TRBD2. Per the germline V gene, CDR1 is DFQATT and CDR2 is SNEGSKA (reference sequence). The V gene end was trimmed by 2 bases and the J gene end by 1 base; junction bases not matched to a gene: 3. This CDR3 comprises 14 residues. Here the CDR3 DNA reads TGCAGTGCTAGAAAGCGGGAGGTTTCCTACGAGCAGTACTTC. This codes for CSARKREVSYEQYF.

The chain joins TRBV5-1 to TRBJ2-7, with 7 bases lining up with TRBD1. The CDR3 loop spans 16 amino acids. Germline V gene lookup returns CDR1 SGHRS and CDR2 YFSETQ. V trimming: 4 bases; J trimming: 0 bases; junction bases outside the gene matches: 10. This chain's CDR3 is CASSREPGQISYEQYF. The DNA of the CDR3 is TGCGCCAGCAGCCGGGAACCGGGACAGATCTCCTACGAGCAGTACTTC.

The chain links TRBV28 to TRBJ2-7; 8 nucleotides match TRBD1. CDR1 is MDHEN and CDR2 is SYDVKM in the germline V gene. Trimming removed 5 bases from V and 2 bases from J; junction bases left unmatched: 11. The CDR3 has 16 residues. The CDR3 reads CASSPRTGTSAYEQYF. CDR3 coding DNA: TGTGCCAGCAGTCCTCGGACAGGGACATCGGCCTACGAGCAGTACTTC.

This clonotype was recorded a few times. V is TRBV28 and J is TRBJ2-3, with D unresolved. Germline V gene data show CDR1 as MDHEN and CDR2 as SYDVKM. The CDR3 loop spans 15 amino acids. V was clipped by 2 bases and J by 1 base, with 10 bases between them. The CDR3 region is CASSLARAGTDTQYF. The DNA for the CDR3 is TGTGCCAGCAGTTTAGCCCGGGCTGGCACAGATACGCAGTATTTT.

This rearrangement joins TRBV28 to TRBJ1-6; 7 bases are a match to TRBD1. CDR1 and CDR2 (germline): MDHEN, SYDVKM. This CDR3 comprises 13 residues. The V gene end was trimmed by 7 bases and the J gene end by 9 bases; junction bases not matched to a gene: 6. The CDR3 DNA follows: TGTGCCAGCAAGACAGGGACTGGTTCACCCCTCCACTTT. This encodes CASKTGTGSPLHF.

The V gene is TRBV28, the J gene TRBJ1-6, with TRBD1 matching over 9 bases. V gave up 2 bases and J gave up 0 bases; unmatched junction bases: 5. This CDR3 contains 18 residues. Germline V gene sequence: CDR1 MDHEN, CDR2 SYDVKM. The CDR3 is CASSLRTGGGSYNSPLHF. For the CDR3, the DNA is TGTGCCAGCAGTTTACGTACAGGGGGCGGCTCCTATAATTCACCCCTCCACTTT.

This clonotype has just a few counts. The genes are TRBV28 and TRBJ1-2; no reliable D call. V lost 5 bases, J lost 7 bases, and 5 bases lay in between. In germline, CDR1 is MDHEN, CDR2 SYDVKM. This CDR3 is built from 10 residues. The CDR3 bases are TGTGCCAGCAGTAGGGTTGGCTACACCTTC. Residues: CASSRVGYTF.

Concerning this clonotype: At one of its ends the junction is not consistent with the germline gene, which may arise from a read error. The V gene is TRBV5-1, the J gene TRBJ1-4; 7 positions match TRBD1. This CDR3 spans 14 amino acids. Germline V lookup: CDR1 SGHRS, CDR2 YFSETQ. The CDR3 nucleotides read TGCGCCAGCAGCAACAGGGGTGATTATGAAAAACCGTTTTTT. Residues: CASSNRGDYEKPFF.

The CDR3 DNA reads as TGTGCCAGCAGCTTCGTGGCGGAGGGGGAGCAGTACTTC. Its protein is CASSFVAEGEQYF. The J gene is TRBJ2-7, the V gene TRBV7-8, with TRBD2 as a possible D gene (6 bases). The germline CDR1 and CDR2 sequences are SGHVS and FQNEAQ. This CDR3 has 13 residues. Trimming shortened V by 3 bases and J by 7 bases, and 13 bases separated the two germline ends.

This CDR3 is CASSLITGEGSYEQYF. The CDR3 DNA is TGTGCCAGCAGCTTAATAACAGGGGAGGGTTCCTACGAGCAGTACTTC. The V call is TRBV7-9, the J call TRBJ2-7; tentatively, D is TRBD1 or TRBD2 (7 bases each). The germline V gene encodes CDR1 SEHNR and CDR2 FQNEAQ (reference sequence). The CDR3 loop spans 16 amino acids. V was pared by 2 bases and J by 1 base, with 15 bases between.

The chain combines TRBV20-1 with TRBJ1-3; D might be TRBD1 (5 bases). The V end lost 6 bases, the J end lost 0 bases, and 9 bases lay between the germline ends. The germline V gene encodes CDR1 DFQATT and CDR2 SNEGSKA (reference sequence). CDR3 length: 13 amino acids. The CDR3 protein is CSAQGPSGNTIYF. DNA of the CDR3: TGCAGTGCCCAGGGACCCTCTGGAAACACCATATATTTT.